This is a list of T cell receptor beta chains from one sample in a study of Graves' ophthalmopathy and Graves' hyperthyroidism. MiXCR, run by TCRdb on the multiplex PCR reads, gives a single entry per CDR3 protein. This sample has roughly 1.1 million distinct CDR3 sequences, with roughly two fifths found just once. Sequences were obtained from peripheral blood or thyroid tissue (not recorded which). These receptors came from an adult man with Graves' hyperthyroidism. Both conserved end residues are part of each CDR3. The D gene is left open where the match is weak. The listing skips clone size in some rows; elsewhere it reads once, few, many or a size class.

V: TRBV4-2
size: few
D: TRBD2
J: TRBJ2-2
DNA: TGTGCCAGCAGCCAAGATGGGGCTAGCGGGATGGCCGGGGAGCTGTTTTTT
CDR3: CASSQDGASGMAGELFF

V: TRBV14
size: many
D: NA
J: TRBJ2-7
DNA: TGTGCCACCTACGGGACGCATCCTCTCGAGCAGTACTTC
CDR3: CATYGTHPLEQYF

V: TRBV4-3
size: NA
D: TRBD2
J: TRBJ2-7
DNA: TGCGCCAGCAGCCAAGATTGGCTAGCGGGCTCCTACGAGCAGTACTTC
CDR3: CASSQDWLAGSYEQYF

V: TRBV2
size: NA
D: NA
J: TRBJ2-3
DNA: TGTGCCAGAAGTGAAGAGGTGGCAGATACGCAGTATTTT
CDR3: CARSEEVADTQYF

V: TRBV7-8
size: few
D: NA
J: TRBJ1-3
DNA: TGTGCCAGCAGCTTACCAGTGAGAAACACCATATATTTT
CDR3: CASSLPVRNTIYF

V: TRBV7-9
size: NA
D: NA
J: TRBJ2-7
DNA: TGTGCCAGCAGCAGGCGGACAGGGAGGGCCTACGAGCAGTACTTC
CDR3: CASSRRTGRAYEQYF

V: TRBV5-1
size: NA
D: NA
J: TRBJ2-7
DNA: TGCGCCAGCAGCTTAGTCGTCGGGGCGATTAACTCCTACGAGCAGTACTTC
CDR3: CASSLVVGAINSYEQYF

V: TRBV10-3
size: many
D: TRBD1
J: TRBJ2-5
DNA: TGTGCCATCAGTGGCGGACAGGGCCAAGAGACCCAGTACTTC
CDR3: CAISGGQGQETQYF

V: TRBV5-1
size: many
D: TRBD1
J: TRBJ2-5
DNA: TGCGCCAGCAGTAAGACAGGGGGCAGTGTACGGGAGACCCAGTACTTC
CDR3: CASSKTGGSVRETQYF

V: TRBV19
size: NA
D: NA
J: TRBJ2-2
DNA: TGTGCCAGTAGTATCGGGCCTTACACCGGGGAGCTGTTTTTT
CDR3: CASSIGPYTGELFF

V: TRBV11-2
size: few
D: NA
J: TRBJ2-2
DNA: TGTGCCAGCAGCTTCGCTATCGGGCGGGGGCCGAAGGCCGGGGAGCTGTTTTTT
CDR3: CASSFAIGRGPKAGELFF

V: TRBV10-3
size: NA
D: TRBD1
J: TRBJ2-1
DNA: TGTGCCATCACATCGGGACAGGGGAACGATGAGCAGTTCTTC
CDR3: CAITSGQGNDEQFF

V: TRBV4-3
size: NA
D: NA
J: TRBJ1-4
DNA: TGCGCCAGCAGCCTAGAACGTGGTTTGGAGGAAAAACTGTTTTTT
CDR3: CASSLERGLEEKLFF

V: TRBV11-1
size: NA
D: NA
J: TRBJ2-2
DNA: TGTGCCGTCCCTGGGCCGGGTGCTCCCACCGGGGAGCTGTTTTTT
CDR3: CAVPGPGAPTGELFF

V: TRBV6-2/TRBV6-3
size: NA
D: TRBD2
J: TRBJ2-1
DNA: TGTGCCGGGGCTAGCGGGAGGACCGGAACACAAGAGACCCAGTTCTTC
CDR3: CAGASGRTGTQETQFF

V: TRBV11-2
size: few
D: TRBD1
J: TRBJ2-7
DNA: TGTGCCAGCAGAAACTCCCAGGGGGCGAAAAACGAGCAGTACTTC
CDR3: CASRNSQGAKNEQYF

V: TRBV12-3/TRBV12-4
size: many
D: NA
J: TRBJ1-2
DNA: TGTGCCAGCAGTTTAGGAGCAGGGGCCTATGGCTACACCTTC
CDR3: CASSLGAGAYGYTF

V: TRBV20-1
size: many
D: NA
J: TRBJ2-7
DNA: TGCAGTGCTAGTTGGGAGAGCTCCTACGAGCAGTACTTC
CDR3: CSASWESSYEQYF

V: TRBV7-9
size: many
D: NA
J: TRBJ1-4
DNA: TGTGCCAGCAGCTTGCGGGGGGACGGGAATGAAAAACTGTTTTTT
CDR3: CASSLRGDGNEKLFF

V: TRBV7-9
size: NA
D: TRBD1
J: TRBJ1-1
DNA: TGTGCTACAAAAACCGGGACAGGGAACACTGAAGCTTTCTTT
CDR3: CATKTGTGNTEAFF

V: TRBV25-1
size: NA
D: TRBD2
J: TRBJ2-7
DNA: TGTGCCAGCAGTGCCAGGACTAGCGCAACCTACGAGCGGTACTTC
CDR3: CASSARTSATYERYF

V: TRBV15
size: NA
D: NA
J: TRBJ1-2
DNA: TGTGCCACCAGCAGTTCAGACTATGGCTACACCTTC
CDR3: CATSSSDYGYTF

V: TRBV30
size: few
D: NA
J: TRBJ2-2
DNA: TGTGCCTGGAGTAGGGACACCGGGGAGCTGTTTTTT
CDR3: CAWSRDTGELFF

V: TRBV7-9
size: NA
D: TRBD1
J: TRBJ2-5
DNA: TGTGCCAGCAGCTACCCGGACAGGGAGACCCAGTACTTC
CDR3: CASSYPDRETQYF

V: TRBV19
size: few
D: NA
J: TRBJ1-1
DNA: TGTGCCACTCGGGACGGTGAAGCTTTCTTT
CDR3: CATRDGEAFF

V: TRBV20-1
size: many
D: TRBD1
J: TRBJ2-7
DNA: TGCAGTGCTAGACAGGGGGCGATGGAGCAGTACTTC
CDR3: CSARQGAMEQYF

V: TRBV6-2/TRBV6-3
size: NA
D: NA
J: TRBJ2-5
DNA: TGTGCCAGCAGTTACTCCTTACGGGGGCAAGAGATCCAGTACTTC
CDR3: CASSYSLRGQEIQYF

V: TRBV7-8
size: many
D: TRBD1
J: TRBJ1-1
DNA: TGTGCCAGCAGCCATAGGACAGGGATTATAGCTTTCTTT
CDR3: CASSHRTGIIAFF

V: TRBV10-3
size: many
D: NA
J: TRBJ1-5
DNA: TGTGCCATCAGTGAGGAAGGTAGCAATCAGCCCCAGCATTTT
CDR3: CAISEEGSNQPQHF

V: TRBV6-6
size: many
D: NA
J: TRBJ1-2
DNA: TGTGCCAGCAGTTATGGTTCCGCATCGGCAAACTATGGCTACACCTTC
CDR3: CASSYGSASANYGYTF

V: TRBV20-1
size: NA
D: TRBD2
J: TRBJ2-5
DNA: TGCAGTACACTAGCGGGGGGGCAAGAGACCCAGTACTTC
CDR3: CSTLAGGQETQYF

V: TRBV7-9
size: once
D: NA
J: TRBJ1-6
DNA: TGTGCCAGCAGCTTAATCAGCCCGGCGTCACCCCTCCACTTT
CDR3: CASSLISPASPLHF

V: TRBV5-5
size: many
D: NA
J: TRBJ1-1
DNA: TGTGCCAGCAGCTTGCGCGCAGGGAAGGACACTGAAGCTTTCTTT
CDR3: CASSLRAGKDTEAFF